Listed below are T cell receptor beta chains from one sample, sequenced in a study of cytomegalovirus exposure and HLA in healthy donors. The repertoire was sequenced with immunoSEQ multiplex PCR; TCRdb's copy has only in-frame clones and lacks some. The table lists 130,000 to 150,000 clones, just over 85% of them singletons. The sample comprised PBMCs. The source is a woman younger than 30 in good health and CMV-seropositive. The CDR3 runs from the conserved cysteine through the conserved F or W.

V | CDR3
TRBV28 | CASSQRGQGDNSPLHF
TRBV7-3 | CASSSLSYNEQFF
TRBV4-3 | CASSQDLSRLTNGYTF
TRBV6-1 | CASSEMGGPTMWTQYF
TRBV18 | CASSPRPGVDSPLHF
TRBV5-4 | CASSGGTGLYNEQFF
TRBV7-9 | CASSPTGPQPQHF
TRBV2 | CASRGRGTYSNQPQHF
TRBV4-2 | CASSQAGRGGVETQYF
TRBV14 | CASSQDFRRGGTDTQYF
TRBV30 | CAWSSRVTGELFF
TRBV29-1 | CSARPGQGDHGYTF
TRBV7-2 | CASSLERGRQETQYF
TRBV7-3 | CASSQSLNTEAFF
TRBV6-1 | CASSWDSPYEQYF
TRBV6-5 | CASRTDSYEQYF
TRBV6-1 | CASSEPPREQYF
TRBV5-1 | CASSRKGARETEAFF
TRBV6-6 | CASRGDGHNSPLHF
TRBV9 | CASSEGQYNSPLHF
TRBV7-7 | CASSTGFRGNEQFF
TRBV2 | CASRAGTSGSVEFF
TRBV15 | CATSSSGTSANTQYF
TRBV19 | CASSEDAVQYF
TRBV27 | CASSLSVRGQNEKLFF
TRBV4-1 | CASSQASGGQETQYF
TRBV11-2 | CASSLGTANYGYTF
TRBV18 | CASSLANQPQHF